These 27 T cell receptor beta chains originate from one sample sequenced in a study of T-cell reconstitution after alpha-beta-depleted transplantation in children. The TCRbeta library was prepared with unique molecular identifiers. MiXCR, applied by TCRdb to the PCR reads, yields one record per CDR3 protein. The data show over 150,000 distinct CDR3 sequences, roughly 6.3% seen once. Sequencing was performed on PBMCs, taken before TCRalphabeta/CD19-depleted stem cell transplant. Receptors originate from a girl under three years old with combined immunodeficiency, due to receive a stem cell transplant.

The rearrangement uses TRBV30 and TRBJ2-7; tentative D call: TRBD2 (5 bases). The germline gives CDR1 GTSNPN, CDR2 SVGIG (reference sequence). The ends were cut back, 5 bases at V and 4 bases at J, with 12 bases in the middle. CDR3 size: 12 residues. The CDR3 DNA sequence: TGTGCCTGGGAGAAAGGAGGATACGAGCAGTACTTC. Translated, it gives CAWEKGGYEQYF.

This clonotype has ten or more counts. V and J are TRBV29-1 and TRBJ1-2, with 10 bases that match TRBD1. V dropped 7 bases and J dropped 3; count of bases not matched to a gene: 11. The length of the CDR3 is 15 residues. Germline V gene data show CDR1 as SQVTM and CDR2 as ANQGSEA. The CDR3 nucleotides read TGCAGCGCCTTGCCCCTGGGGACAGGGGACTATGGCTACACCTTC. It translates to CSALPLGTGDYGYTF.

This clonotype was counted a few times. The rearrangement links TRBV2 to TRBJ2-3; 8 nucleotides match TRBD2. With 3 bases clipped from V and 5 bases from J, the junction kept 7 bases outside the gene matches. Germline CDR1 and CDR2: SNHLY and FYNNEI. The CDR3 has 15 residues. The chain's CDR3 is CASSDPAGVLDTQYF. CDR3 nucleotide sequence: TGTGCCAGCAGTGATCCAGCGGGGGTGCTAGATACGCAGTATTTT. Full variable domain (outside the CDR3, taken from reference TRBV2 and TRBJ2-3): EPEVTQTPSHQVTQMGQEVILRCVPISNHLYFYWYRQILGQKVEFLVSFYNNEISEKSEIFDDQFSVERPDGSNFTLKIRSTKLEDSAMYFCASSDPAGVLDTQYFGPGTRLTVL.

This clonotype was seen ten or more times. The rearrangement joins TRBV6-2 or TRBV6-3 to TRBJ2-3; D gene ambiguous. V lost 2 bases to trimming and J lost 6 bases, with 15 bases between them. The CDR3 has 15 residues. CDR1 and CDR2 from the germline V gene are MNHEY and SVGEGT. CDR3 bases: TGTGCCAGCAGTTACGAGGCGGCACCCGGGGATACGCAGTATTTT. Its protein is CASSYEAAPGDTQYF.

This clonotype was observed many times. The DNA of the CDR3 is TGTGCCAGCAGTCCTCATGATCCCGGTAGTGAGACCCAGTACTTC. Translated, it gives CASSPHDPGSETQYF. The chain joins TRBV28 to TRBJ2-5; no firm D call. CDR1 and CDR2 (germline): MDHEN, SYDVKM. The CDR3 consists of 15 residues. V lost 5 bases and J 5 bases, leaving 18 bases between the germline ends.

This clonotype was found many times. In DNA, the CDR3 is TGTGCCAGCAGTAGACTAGCGGGGCCCAAAAACATTCAGTACTTC. Translation gives CASSRLAGPKNIQYF. V is TRBV12-3 or TRBV12-4 and J is TRBJ2-4; TRBD2 aligns across 11 bases. V lost 5 bases, J lost 2 bases, and 2 bases stayed unmatched. The CDR3 totals 15 residues.

This clonotype was seen repeatedly, ten times or more. The chain has TRBV21-1 and TRBJ2-1; the table assigns TRBD2, which was not confirmed against the DNA. TRBV21-1 is a pseudogene segment. The CDR3 has 17 amino acids. The CDR3: CASSISGEGSSYNEQFF. CDR3 DNA: TGTGCCAGCAGCATTAGCGGGGAGGGTAGTTCCTACAATGAGCAGTTCTTC.

This rearrangement joins TRBV7-6 to TRBJ1-2; a weak D match, TRBD1 (6 bases). This CDR3 has 15 amino acids. Between the trimmed V and J ends, which lost 0 bases and 6 bases, there was a span of 14 bases. Germline lookup yields CDR1 SGHVS and CDR2 FNYEAQ. CDR3 nucleotide sequence: TGTGCCAGCAGCTTAGCGCGAGGGGGGGCGCATGGCTACACCTTC. Translation: CASSLARGGAHGYTF.

This clonotype was recorded many times. This chain uses TRBV20-1 with TRBJ2-7; D possibly corresponds to TRBD1 (6 bases). V lost 6 bases and J lost 7, with 28 bases in between. Germline V gives CDR1 DFQATT, CDR2 SNEGSKA (reference sequence). The CDR3 totals 16 residues. The CDR3 is CSASPPGASLAWEQYF. CDR3 DNA sequence: TGCAGTGCGAGCCCTCCAGGGGCGTCCCTAGCTTGGGAGCAGTACTTC.

A few counts support this clonotype. The chain employs TRBV6-2 or TRBV6-3 and TRBJ2-2, with TRBD2 matching over 11 bases. V gave up 5 bases and J gave up 7 bases; unmatched junction bases: 12. CDR1 is MNHEY, CDR2 SVGEGT, per germline. This CDR3 comprises 17 residues. The CDR3 sequence: CASSKRLAGLRGGELFF. CDR3 bases: TGTGCCAGCAGTAAAAGACTAGCGGGGCTCCGAGGCGGGGAGCTGTTTTTT.

V usage is TRBV7-2 and J usage is TRBJ2-3, with TRBD1 as a possible D gene (7 bases). V lost 1 base to trimming and J lost 4 bases, with 15 bases between them. The CDR3 spans 16 residues. Germline lookup yields CDR1 SGHTA and CDR2 FQGNSA. As DNA, the CDR3 is TGTGCCAGCAGCTTAGACAGGGGACTTTGGCCAGATACGCAGTATTTT. This gives the protein CASSLDRGLWPDTQYF.

This clonotype was counted between two and nine times. The chain has TRBV19 and TRBJ1-1; D unresolved. Germline V gene sequence: CDR1 LNHDA, CDR2 SQIVND (reference sequence). Trimming cost V 9 bases and J 1 base, with 6 bases left between them. The CDR3 spans 11 residues. CDR3 amino acids: CASRQNTEAFF. CDR3 in DNA: TGTGCCAGCAGACAGAACACTGAAGCTTTCTTT.

This clonotype occurred many times. The chain couples TRBV12-3 or TRBV12-4 to TRBJ2-1; TRBD2 agrees at 7 bases. Unmatched junction bases numbered 12, after V lost 8 bases and J lost 8 bases. This CDR3 is 14 amino acids long. This CDR3 reads CASAGTNGRDEQFF. The CDR3 coding sequence is TGTGCCAGCGCCGGGACTAACGGGCGGGATGAGCAGTTCTTC.

The chain combines TRBV9 with TRBJ2-3; 11 bases map to TRBD2. The V and J ends lost 2 bases and 9 bases, in that order; junction bases with no gene match: 8. This CDR3 has 15 amino acids. CDR1 SGDLS and CDR2 YYNGEE come from the germline V gene. The CDR3 nucleotides are TGTGCCAGCAGCGTGGCTAGCGGGGGGACGGAAACGCAGTATTTT. As protein: CASSVASGGTETQYF.

The CDR3 nucleotides read TGTGCCAGCAGCCGAGGACAGGAAATGGCCGGGGAGCTGTTTTTT. The encoded protein is CASSRGQEMAGELFF. The chain is built from TRBV5-5 and TRBJ2-2, with 7 bases fitting TRBD1. CDR1 and CDR2 from the germline V gene are SGHKS and YYEKEE (reference sequence). Trimming at V came to 4 bases and at J to 6 bases, leaving 9 bases not matched to a gene. The CDR3 is 15 amino acids.

This clonotype has at least ten counts. The chain is built from TRBV7-9 and TRBJ2-7; D unresolved. The CDR3 consists of 12 residues. Trimming pared 5 bases from V and 2 bases from J, leaving 7 bases between. Germline lookup yields CDR1 SEHNR and CDR2 FQNEAQ (reference sequence). This CDR3 reads CASSRNTYEQYF. For the CDR3, the DNA is TGTGCCAGCAGCCGGAACACCTACGAGCAGTACTTC.

The V and J genes are TRBV10-3 and TRBJ1-1; 8 bases line up with TRBD1. The ends lost 6 bases at V and 2 bases at J; junction bases unmatched: 5. Germline loops: CDR1 ENHRY, CDR2 SYGVKD. This CDR3 spans 14 amino acids. This CDR3 is CAISPDRGNTEAFF. Here the CDR3 DNA reads TGTGCCATCAGCCCCGACAGGGGTAACACTGAAGCTTTCTTT.

This clonotype showed up just a few times. The chain employs TRBV29-1 and TRBJ2-2, with D uncertain. Trimming cost V 4 bases and J 6 bases, with 15 bases left between them. The germline CDR1 and CDR2 sequences are SQVTM and ANQGSEA. The CDR3 runs 14 residues. CDR3 loop: CSVAATLSAGELFF. The DNA for the CDR3 is TGCAGCGTTGCTGCCACTTTATCCGCCGGGGAGCTGTTTTTT.

This clonotype has a count of ten or more. The J gene is TRBJ2-7, the V gene TRBV7-2; D is unresolved. Germline V gene sequence: CDR1 SGHTA, CDR2 FQGNSA. The CDR3 extends over 13 amino acids. The V end lost 5 bases, the J end lost 3 bases, and 11 bases lay between the germline ends. The CDR3 region has the DNA TGTGCCAGCAGCCCAGACATGGTCTACGAGCAGTACTTC. The encoded protein is CASSPDMVYEQYF.

This clonotype was counted ten times or more. The gene calls are TRBV7-2 and TRBJ2-2; D could derive from TRBD1 or TRBD2 (5 bases each). V lost 1 base and J lost 3, with 15 bases in between. In germline, CDR1 is SGHTA, CDR2 FQGNSA. The CDR3 length is 17 residues. CDR3 sequence reads: CASSLVGGLSYTGELFF. CDR3 in DNA: TGTGCCAGCAGCTTAGTTGGGGGTCTTTCGTACACCGGGGAGCTGTTTTTT.

The sample holds many counts of this clonotype. V is TRBV12-3 or TRBV12-4 and J is TRBJ1-4, with 7 positions matching TRBD1. This CDR3 has 15 amino acids. J was trimmed by 4 bases and V by 2 bases; bases with no gene match: 4. The CDR3 DNA sequence: TGTGCCAGCAGTTTATGGGACAGCCTTAATGAAAAACTGTTTTTT. This codes for CASSLWDSLNEKLFF.

This clonotype was counted at least ten times. The chain recombines TRBV12-3 or TRBV12-4 with TRBJ1-5; 7 nucleotides match TRBD1. V shed 9 bases, J shed 9 bases, and the junction held 11 bases outside the gene matches. The CDR3 contains 13 residues. The CDR3 nucleotides read TGTGCCAGTGCGAAAGGGGGCCTCGGGCCCCAGCATTTT. Protein sequence: CASAKGGLGPQHF.

This clonotype was counted ten times or more. V gene TRBV4-1 combines with J gene TRBJ2-5, with 8 bases that match TRBD1. The CDR3 runs to 16 residues. In germline, CDR1 is MGHRA, CDR2 YSYEKL. The V segment lost 4 bases and the J segment 5 bases; nucleotides outside the gene matches: 12. CDR3 loop: CASSRGQGPQGETQYF. The DNA for the CDR3 is TGCGCCAGCAGCCGAGGACAGGGCCCGCAAGGGGAGACCCAGTACTTC.

In its sample, this clonotype was seen many times. This chain links TRBV15 with TRBJ2-2; 11 bases fit TRBD1. Germline V gives CDR1 LNHNV, CDR2 YYDKDF (reference sequence). CDR3 length: 16 residues. J gave up 3 bases and V 6 bases, and 6 bases lay outside the gene matches. The CDR3 nucleotides read TGTGCCACCAGAACACGGGACAGGGGGTACACCGGGGAGCTGTTTTTT. It encodes CATRTRDRGYTGELFF.

This clonotype was observed many times. The chain has TRBV4-1 and TRBJ2-7; D is uncertain. Germline values: CDR1 MGHRA, CDR2 YSYEKL. V gave up 4 bases and J gave up 7 bases, with 14 bases separating them. This CDR3 spans 13 amino acids. The CDR3 sequence is CASSLSGFDEQYF. DNA for the CDR3: TGCGCCAGCAGCCTGTCTGGTTTTGATGAGCAGTACTTC.

This clonotype occurred many times. This sequence joins TRBV9 and TRBJ2-6; 9 bases line up with TRBD1. The CDR3 has 18 amino acids. Germline CDR1 reads SGDLS; CDR2 reads YYNGEE. The V and J ends lost 4 bases and 0 bases, in that order; junction bases with no gene match: 8. The CDR3 region is CASSIRDRALSGANVLTF. The CDR3 DNA reads as TGTGCCAGCAGCATCCGGGACAGGGCCCTCTCTGGGGCCAACGTCCTGACTTTC.

This clonotype was recorded many times. The rearrangement links TRBV6-2 or TRBV6-3 to TRBJ2-3; 10 bases align to TRBD2. With 4 bases clipped from V and 0 bases from J, the junction kept 7 bases outside the gene matches. Looked up from germline, CDR1 is MNHEY and CDR2 is SVGEGT. There are 17 residues in the CDR3. In nucleotides, the CDR3 is TGTGCCAGCAGTTCCCGGACTAGCGGCTATAGCACAGATACGCAGTATTTT. Its translation: CASSSRTSGYSTDTQYF.